This T cell receptor (beta chain) stems from a study of CD8 T cells in Susac syndrome. V lost 0 bases, J lost 13 bases, and 24 bases lay in between. CDR1 and CDR2 (germline): LGHDT, YNNKEL (reference sequence). This CDR3 contains 16 residues. Sequencing of TCR beta covered CD8+ and CD4+ T cells obtained from blood. The multiple sclerosis controls comprised treatment-naive patients whose relapsing-remitting disease was stable or active. RNA in amounts of roughly 0.5 to 1 ug was reverse transcribed with random hexamers. Across 54 Vbeta and 13 Jbeta, TCR beta CDR3 was amplified with immunoSEQ multiplex PCR. One entry per CDR3 protein results from TCRdb running MiXCR on the immunoSEQ multiplex PCR reads. The sample contains 200,000 or so distinct CDR3 sequences, 90% to 95% of which appear only once. This clonotype was counted once.

This chain links TRBV3-1 with TRBJ1-2, with a possible D match to TRBD1 (5 bases). The TCR originated in a human donor with multiple sclerosis. The specimen was CD8+ T cells from PBMCs. The CDR3 nucleotides read TGTGCCAGCAGCCAAGAGCCCTTAGGGACGGCCGGTGGTTGCACCTTC. It translates to CASSQEPLGTAGGCTF.